One sample yielded the 16 T cell receptor beta chains listed below, sequenced in a study of blood T cell repertoires in COVID-19. TCRdb's table, derived via immunoSEQ multiplex PCR, lists solely in-frame clones and lacks some. The repertoire consists of approximately 330,000 clones, with roughly 87% occurring once and the leading ten covering around 8.9%. Sequenced sample: peripheral blood. The receptors originated from a man aged 25-45 years with COVID-19, enrolled during active disease.

The V gene is TRBV28, the J gene TRBJ1-1, with 7 nucleotides matching TRBD1. V lost 5 bases to trimming and J lost 1 base; unmatched junction nucleotides: 4. CDR1 and CDR2 (germline): MDHEN, SYDVKM. This CDR3 is built from 14 residues. CDR3 coding DNA: TGTGCCAGCAGTACGACAGGGAAGAACACTGAAGCTTTCTTT. It codes for CASSTTGKNTEAFF.

This clone was seen more than once but under ten times. The rearrangement links TRBV3-1 (or the pseudogene TRBV3-2) to TRBJ1-4; D is perhaps TRBD1 (6 bases). The germline V gene encodes CDR1 LGHDT and CDR2 YNNKEL (reference sequence). The CDR3 extends over 17 amino acids. V lost 4 bases, J lost 4 bases, and 19 bases lay in between. CDR3 sequence reads: CASSRKQGWWVNEKLFF. The CDR3 DNA reads TGTGCCAGCAGCCGCAAACAGGGATGGTGGGTTAATGAAAAACTGTTTTTT.

The chain couples TRBV5-6 to TRBJ2-7; D unclear. Per the germline V gene, CDR1 is SGHDT and CDR2 is YYEEEE. This CDR3 region has 12 residues. V was pared by 5 bases and J by 3 bases, with 9 bases between. The CDR3 bases are TGTGCCAGCAGTTTTGTTAGCTACGAGCAGTACTTC. Translation gives CASSFVSYEQYF.

This clone has just one count. This chain links TRBV4-3 with TRBJ2-3; D gene ambiguous. This CDR3 contains 17 residues. V lost 4 bases, J lost 1 base, and 18 bases lay in between. The V gene's germline CDR1 is LGHNA and CDR2 YSLEER. The CDR3 region has the DNA TGCGCCAGCAGCCTTTCACCCTCGTTAGCCGGCACAGATACGCAGTATTTT. It encodes CASSLSPSLAGTDTQYF.

A note on this clone: This CDR3 is also generated by other DNA sequences in the sample. The chain carries TRBV7-2 and TRBJ2-2, with 8 bases that match TRBD1. The V segment lost 5 bases and the J segment 0 bases; nucleotides outside the gene matches: 5. The CDR3 has 16 residues. Germline assignment: CDR1 SGHTA and CDR2 FQGNSA. The CDR3, as DNA: TGTGCCAGCAGCCTCCTGGACAGGGCGAACACCGGGGAGCTGTTTTTT. Translation gives CASSLLDRANTGELFF.

The chain uses TRBV5-1 and TRBJ2-3; TRBD2 matches at 13 bases. The germline CDR1 and CDR2 sequences are SGHRS and YFSETQ. V shed 4 bases and J 6 bases; nucleotides not matched to a gene: 11. There are 17 residues in the CDR3. The CDR3 loop reads CASSPAGLAGSGDTQYF. CDR3 in DNA: TGCGCCAGCAGCCCAGCGGGACTAGCGGGGTCCGGGGATACGCAGTATTTT.

CDR3 sequence: CASSLLAGGYNEQFF. The DNA of the CDR3 is TGTGCCAGTAGTTTACTAGCGGGGGGCTACAATGAGCAGTTCTTC. This chain connects TRBV19 to TRBJ2-1, with TRBD2 matching 12 bases. The CDR3 runs to 15 residues. Germline CDR1 is LNHDA and CDR2 is SQIVND (reference sequence). Trimming removed 5 bases from V and 3 bases from J; junction bases left unmatched: 2.

The chain is built from TRBV10-3 and TRBJ1-2; 7 nucleotides line up with TRBD1. Trimming at V came to 6 bases and at J to 0 bases, leaving 4 bases not matched to a gene. Germline V CDR1 and CDR2: ENHRY, SYGVKD. The CDR3 is 14 amino acids. CDR3: CAIREGATNYGYTF. In DNA, the CDR3 is TGTGCCATCAGAGAGGGGGCAACTAACTATGGCTACACCTTC.

This chain connects TRBV9 to TRBJ1-2, with D unclear. Germline values: CDR1 SGDLS, CDR2 YYNGEE. The CDR3 length is 16 residues. Trimming removed 0 bases at V and 2 bases at J, with 14 bases between. For the CDR3, the DNA is TGTGCCAGCAGCGTAGGAGAGAACAGAGTCAACTATGGCTACACCTTC. This codes for CASSVGENRVNYGYTF. Looking up the rest from reference TRBV9 and TRBJ1-2 gives the full variable domain: DSGVTQTPKHLITATGQRVTLRCSPRSGDLSVYWYQQSLDQGLQFLIQYYNGEERAKGNILERFSAQQFPDLHSELNLSSLELGDSALYFCASSVGENRVNYGYTFGSGTRLTVV.

In DNA, the CDR3 is TGTGCCAGCAGTTCGTCCGCGGGACCGAGTTCCTACGAGCAGTACTTC. It specifies CASSSSAGPSSYEQYF. The chain combines TRBV6-5 with TRBJ2-7, with D tentatively TRBD2 (6 bases). CDR1 and CDR2 (germline): MNHEY, SVGAGI. CDR3 length: 16 residues. V lost 4 bases to trimming and J lost 1 base, with 17 bases between them.

The chain uses TRBV6-5 and TRBJ2-1; TRBD2 matches at 10 bases. The ends lost 3 bases at V and 5 bases at J; junction bases unmatched: 4. Germline lookup yields CDR1 MNHEY and CDR2 SVGAGI. The CDR3 covers 15 residues. This CDR3 is CASSYSSGGNNEQFF. In DNA form, the CDR3 reads TGTGCCAGCAGTTATTCTAGCGGGGGCAACAATGAGCAGTTCTTC.

V gene TRBV14 combines with J gene TRBJ2-1, with unresolved D. The V gene's germline CDR1 is SGHDN and CDR2 FVKESK. V was shortened by 1 base and J by 15 bases, with 13 bases between the two germline ends. This CDR3 is 12 amino acids long. CDR3 sequence reads: CASSQVRTLTFF. The CDR3 bases are TGTGCCAGCAGCCAAGTCCGCACTCTCACGTTCTTC. The whole variable domain, remainder taken from reference TRBV14 and TRBJ2-1, is EAGVTQFPSHSVIEKGQTVTLRCDPISGHDNLYWYRRVMGKEIKFLLHFVKESKQDESGMPNNRFLAERTGGTYSTLKVQPAELEDSGVYFCASSQVRTLTFFGPGTRLTVL.

The rearrangement joins TRBV19 to TRBJ1-2; 9 bases line up with TRBD1. CDR3 length: 14 residues. The junction had 3 bases not matched to a gene; V was cut back by 6 bases and J by 1 base. CDR1 LNHDA and CDR2 SQIVND come from the germline V gene (reference sequence). DNA of the CDR3: TGTGCCAGTAGGGCGACAGGGGGTAACTATGGCTACACCTTC. Protein product: CASRATGGNYGYTF.

In DNA form, the CDR3 reads TGTGCCAGCAGCCGACTACAGGGGGCCCGGGGCGAGCAGTACTTC. It specifies CASSRLQGARGEQYF. V gene TRBV28 combines with J gene TRBJ2-7; 9 bases are shared with TRBD1. The J segment lost 6 bases and the V segment lost 6 bases, leaving 12 bases of the junction unmatched. CDR1 is MDHEN and CDR2 is SYDVKM in the germline V gene. The CDR3 covers 15 residues. Together with reference TRBV28 and TRBJ2-7, the CDR3 gives the full variable domain: DVKVTQSSRYLVKRTGEKVFLECVQDMDHENMFWYRQDPGLGLRLIYFSYDVKMKEKGDIPEGYSVSREKKERFSLILESASTNQTSMYLCASSRLQGARGEQYFGPGTRLTVT.

This chain uses TRBV19 with TRBJ1-2; D is unresolved. V lost 6 bases to trimming and J lost 5 bases, with 22 bases between them. This CDR3 is built from 16 residues. CDR1 and CDR2 (germline): LNHDA, SQIVND (reference sequence). CDR3 residues: CASSPWSGDLPYGYTF. The CDR3 nucleotides read TGTGCCAGTAGCCCCTGGTCAGGCGACCTCCCTTATGGCTACACCTTC.

The chain uses TRBV6-6 and TRBJ1-6, with TRBD1 matching 8 bases. This CDR3 is built from 16 residues. V gave up 5 bases and J gave up 7 bases; unmatched junction bases: 10. CDR1 is MNHNY and CDR2 is SVGAGI in the germline V gene (reference sequence). The CDR3 region has the DNA TGTGCCAGCAGTCGACCCCGGGACAGGACAAATTCACCCCTCCACTTT. It is translated as CASSRPRDRTNSPLHF.